Shown below are 9 T cell receptor beta chains from a single sample sequenced in a study of immune evolution from preneoplasia to lung adenocarcinoma. Some clones are missing from TCRdb's copy, which holds only in-frame ones; the method was immunoSEQ multiplex PCR. This table has about 6,000 clones, 75% to 85% appearing once. Sequences were obtained from FFPE lung adenocarcinoma in situ tissue. The receptors were sampled from a donor of 70 years or more with lung adenocarcinoma.

This chain joins TRBV5-5 and TRBJ1-1; D perhaps matches TRBD1 (5 bases). V dropped 4 bases and J dropped 11 bases, with 15 bases sitting between them. Germline values: CDR1 SGHKS, CDR2 YYEKEE (reference sequence). This CDR3 spans 12 amino acids. The CDR3 bases are TGTGCCAGCAGCCAGGGCGCTTATCGCGCTTTCTTT. It is translated as CASSQGAYRAFF.

The chain recombines TRBV29-1 with TRBJ2-5; D could derive from TRBD1 or TRBD2 (6 bases each). In germline, CDR1 is SQVTM, CDR2 ANQGSEA. V was cut by 4 bases and J by 2 bases, with 14 bases left in between. The CDR3 totals 14 residues. In nucleotides, the CDR3 is TGCAGCGTTGTGCCCCGGGGGCGGCAAGAGACCCAGTACTTC. This gives the protein CSVVPRGRQETQYF.

This chain uses TRBV5-1 with TRBJ2-3, with a possible D match to TRBD2 (7 bases). Per germline, CDR1 SGHRS and CDR2 YFSETQ. The CDR3 length is 16 residues. Trimming stripped 5 bases from V and 2 bases from J, with 18 bases between. The CDR3 DNA follows: TGCGCCAGCAGTACGGGGGGCGACGGTATCACAGATACGCAGTATTTT. It encodes CASSTGGDGITDTQYF.

The rearrangement links TRBV6-1 to TRBJ1-1; 7 positions agree with TRBD1. Germline CDR1 and CDR2: MNHNS and SASEGT. With V trimmed by 3 bases and J by 1 base, 5 bases remained unmatched. The CDR3 length is 15 residues. This CDR3 reads CASSDWGQPNTEAFF. CDR3 in DNA: TGTGCCAGCAGTGACTGGGGACAGCCGAACACTGAAGCTTTCTTT.

This chain links TRBV11-1 with TRBJ1-1, with D possibly being TRBD1 (5 bases). Germline loops: CDR1 SGHAT, CDR2 FQDESV (reference sequence). The CDR3 length is 15 residues. Trimming shortened V by 3 bases and J by 4 bases, and 15 bases separated the two germline ends. This CDR3 is CASSFTGTPGTEAFF. The DNA for the CDR3 is TGTGCCAGCAGCTTCACAGGTACCCCGGGCACTGAAGCTTTCTTT.

This rearrangement joins TRBV28 to TRBJ1-6; no reliable D call. The CDR3 sequence is 16 residues long. V was pared by 4 bases and J by 0 bases, with 10 bases between. CDR1 is MDHEN, CDR2 SYDVKM, per germline. The CDR3 coding sequence is TGTGCCAGCAGTTATGTGGGGAGCTCCTATAATTCACCCCTCCACTTT. Translating gives CASSYVGSSYNSPLHF.

The chain carries TRBV5-5 and TRBJ2-1; 10 nucleotides align to TRBD2. CDR3 size: 17 residues. The germline V gene has CDR1 SGHKS and CDR2 YYEKEE (reference sequence). V shed 5 bases, J shed 7 bases, and the junction held 15 bases outside the gene matches. Here the CDR3 reads CASSGAVAGGPGNEQFF. For the CDR3, the DNA is TGTGCCAGCAGTGGGGCGGTAGCGGGGGGACCTGGGAATGAGCAGTTCTTC. The whole variable domain, filled in from reference TRBV5-5 and TRBJ2-1, reads DAGVTQSPTHLIKTRGQQVTLRCSPISGHKSVSWYQQVLGQGPQFIFQYYEKEERGRGNFPDRFSARQFPNYSSELNVNALLLGDSALYLCASSGAVAGGPGNEQFFGPGTRLTVL.

The genes are TRBV7-9 and TRBJ2-2; no clear D. CDR3 length equals 14 residues. CDR1 is SEHNR, CDR2 FQNEAQ, per germline (reference sequence). Trimming shortened V by 3 bases and J by 6 bases, and 11 bases separated the two germline ends. CDR3 DNA sequence: TGTGCCAGCAGCTTTCTCTCGGGTTCCGGGGAGCTGTTTTTT. Its protein is CASSFLSGSGELFF.

The V gene is TRBV21-1, the J gene TRBJ1-2; the D segment call TRBD1 is taken from the table without a DNA check. TRBV21-1 is described as a pseudogene. The CDR3 extends over 21 amino acids. CDR3 in DNA: TGTGCCAGCAGCCTTCGCAAAGAAAAGCCGAAACAGAACCCCACCGAATGCGGCTACACCTTC. It codes for CASSLRKEKPKQNPTECGYTF.